The rows below give T cell receptor beta chains drawn from one sample of a study of blood T cell repertoires in COVID-19. TCRdb's table, derived via immunoSEQ multiplex PCR, lists solely in-frame clones and lacks some. This table holds roughly 100,000 clones, approximately 86% found once. Source material: peripheral blood. The receptors here all came from a man aged 80 or over with acute or convalescent COVID-19. CDR3s leave out the opening cysteine and the closing phenylalanine or tryptophan.

V: TRBV6-5; J: TRBJ2-1; CDR3: ASSYLQRTYNEQF
V: TRBV30; J: TRBJ2-5; CDR3: AWTPKEGSSRWETQY
V: TRBV11-2; J: TRBJ2-3; CDR3: ASSSYGGRGTDTQY
V: TRBV7-3; J: TRBJ2-3; CDR3: ASSLFPSTDTQY
V: TRBV9; J: TRBJ1-4; CDR3: ASSERGSATNEKLF
V: TRBV25-1; J: TRBJ2-7; CDR3: ASKKLESGEQY
V: TRBV5-8; J: TRBJ2-1; CDR3: ASSGGLVGTEQF
V: TRBV6-5; J: TRBJ1-6; CDR3: ASRRVTGNNSPLH
V: TRBV5-1; J: TRBJ2-1; CDR3: ASSFSRQGGEQF
V: TRBV11-2; J: TRBJ2-7; CDR3: ASSQVAGGYEQY
V: TRBV7-9; J: TRBJ1-1; CDR3: ASSLNGGNTEAF
V: TRBV9; J: TRBJ1-1; CDR3: EWGQGIAMNTEAF
V: TRBV19; J: TRBJ1-5; CDR3: ASQDGRGYQPQH
V: TRBV14; J: TRBJ1-2; CDR3: ASSQGFRNYGYT
V: TRBV6-5; J: TRBJ2-2; CDR3: ASSYGGPLTGELF
V: TRBV6-6; J: TRBJ2-7; CDR3: ASSHGHFEQY
V: TRBV19; J: TRBJ1-5; CDR3: ASSTIIGQGGQPQH
V: TRBV6-6; J: TRBJ2-1; CDR3: ASRGPADNEQF
V: TRBV19; J: TRBJ1-1; CDR3: ASTPDTLLSAF
V: TRBV5-1; J: TRBJ2-7; CDR3: ASSLSGGKQY
V: TRBV6-1; J: TRBJ2-2; CDR3: ASSEDFRQGRTGELF
V: TRBV12-3/TRBV12-4; J: TRBJ1-2; CDR3: ASSLIGGYGYT
V: TRBV7-9; J: TRBJ2-7; CDR3: ASRSDSSYEQY
V: TRBV28; J: TRBJ2-6; CDR3: ASSLVAVSGANVLT
V: TRBV28; J: TRBJ1-1; CDR3: ASSLLGPGMNTEAF
V: TRBV7-2; J: TRBJ1-6; CDR3: ASLPGVNSPLH
V: TRBV6-6; J: TRBJ2-5; CDR3: ASSMGQGPIAQY
V: TRBV28; J: TRBJ1-5; CDR3: ASSFGPGENNQPQH
V: TRBV29-1; J: TRBJ1-2; CDR3: SVPRRGGRNYGYT
V: TRBV5-6; J: TRBJ2-3; CDR3: ASSLYLLYLDTQY
V: TRBV30; J: TRBJ2-1; CDR3: AWSVEASGSQTYNEQF
V: TRBV28; J: TRBJ1-5; CDR3: ASRKLGGWNQPQH
V: TRBV5-6; J: TRBJ2-5; CDR3: ASSFPLQETQY
V: TRBV6-2/TRBV6-3; J: TRBJ2-2; CDR3: ASSYWGRQAGELF
V: TRBV7-2; J: TRBJ2-2; CDR3: ASSLGPVALNTGELF